The entry below gives a single T cell receptor beta chain sequence along with its context. Its specific antigen is unknown. Per-nucleotide qualities are absent, and no much larger clonotype sits a single base away. TCR CDR3 regions were amplified from genomic DNA by multiplex PCR using the deep immunoSEQ assay. Genomic DNA extracted from each cell subset was distributed evenly over all wells of several immunoSEQ 96-well plates, and each plate served as one replicate. For unsorted PBMC, around 300 ng genomic DNA, equal to approximately 30,000 T cell genomes, was loaded into each replicate PCR. Ten immunoSEQ deep assay plates were used to sequence the unsorted PBMC genomic DNA. Purified libraries were measured with a Qubit 3.0 fluorometer, size-checked on a Bioanalyzer 2100, and measured again with the KAPA Library Quantification kit. Each immunoSEQ 96-well plate was sequenced on its own single-read 150-cycle Illumina NextSeq 550 flow cell. The paper's processing steps were these. Because the immunoSEQ output held only junctional sequences and lacked quality scores, the filtering could not match the filtering applied to full-length reads. Sequences were annotated with PyIR, a Python wrapper for IgBLAST v1.9, using IMGT germline references to assign V/J genes and CDR3. Reads with weak V/J assignments (E-value above 1e-6), missing CDR3, stop codons, out-of-frame junctions, or ambiguous translated residues were removed. V3J clonotypes were defined by identical inferred V gene, J gene, and CDR3 amino acid sequence. Percentage overlap between repertoires was calculated by dividing the number of shared unique clonotypes by the size of the smaller repertoire. Richness of each repertoire was evaluated using RTK rarefaction, the Chao1 estimator, and Recon v2.1 estimates of unobserved clonotypes. TCRdb obtained this table from immuneACCESS and retained in-frame rearrangements with V and J assigned. These tables miss some clones; where compared with another copy, unresolved V genes account for less than half of the shortfall, and the remainder is unexplained. Clone size and the V and J calls come from that table; the DNA yielded D and trimming. The sample data list about half a million clones, and roughly three quarters of these were observed just once. Together, the top ten hold roughly an eighth of the sample.

The data are from a study of shared clonotypes between healthy human individuals (dated by TCRdb to 2018 to 2021). Regarding the complete study: Three men and a couple of women, aged 18 to 49 years, made up the cohort. To estimate repertoire size and how much clonotypes are shared between individuals, the study performed deep sequencing of blood TCR repertoires from roughly five healthy adults. To increase sequencing depth and limit assay-specific biases, different laboratories used diverse techniques to prepare libraries and sequence TCR repertoires. Per donor, leukapheresis produced somewhere between about 0.9 and 9.5 billion PBMCs. On the study overall, not on this receptor specifically: Because the study included only a small number of donors, the genetic and exposure-history diversity represented was limited. Based on pairwise subsampling, the degree of clonotype sharing among donors was expected to be affected by sequencing depth. Sampling was restricted to blood, and TCR repertoires in tissue are likely to differ from TCR repertoires in blood.

The donors were healthy, HIV-negative adults with no recently reported acute infections or vaccinations. Only Caucasian adults living in Nashville, Tennessee, USA were represented among the donors. For unsorted samples, roughly 90 million PBMCs were counted, and genomic DNA was extracted using the QIAamp DNA Blood Mini kit. Blood was collected by leukapheresis, and PBMCs were isolated by Ficoll-Histopaque density gradient centrifugation and then cryopreserved in liquid nitrogen vapor phase. Based on the germline V gene (reference sequence), the CDR1 and CDR2 sequences are SGHKS and YYEKEE. V is cut by 0 bases and J by 5 bases, and the space between the germline ends is 10 bases. From the cysteine up to the phenylalanine, the CDR3 has a length of 14 residues. Just CDR3 DNA is preserved here, 42 bases in frame from base 1.

Sample: PBMCs. The sequence derives from a woman aged 40 to 55 in good health. Some clones in this sample may be carry-over from other donors' samples. The sequence links TRBV5-5 to TRBJ2-3; the D gene cannot be resolved reliably. The DNA sequence is as follows: TGTGCCAGCAGCTTGGCCGCCAGTGGAGATACGCAGTATTTT. This encodes CASSLAASGDTQYF.